These T cell receptor beta chains were read from a single sample in a study of cytomegalovirus exposure and HLA in healthy donors. Repertoires were generated with immunoSEQ multiplex PCR, while TCRdb's copy carries only in-frame clones and drops some. The sample includes around 150,000 clones, about three quarters of them seen just once. The sample comprised PBMCs. All receptors derive from a female donor in good health and CMV-seropositive. The CDR3 runs from the conserved cysteine through the conserved F or W. Fields, in order: J gene, clone size, V gene, D gene, CDR3 DNA, CDR3 protein. D genes are given only for firm matches. Rows give clone size only sometimes, using once, few, many, or a class for an expanded clone.

J: TRBJ2-1; size: few; V: TRBV29-1; D: -; DNA: TGCAGCGTTGAGAGGAGACGGTCCCGCAATGAGCAGTTCTTC; CDR3: CSVERRRSRNEQFF
J: TRBJ1-6; size: -; V: TRBV6-5; D: TRBD1; DNA: TGTGCCAGCAGGGACCCGGACAGGGGTAATTCACCCCTCCACTTT; CDR3: CASRDPDRGNSPLHF
J: TRBJ2-7; size: -; V: TRBV25-1; D: -; DNA: TGTGCCAGCAGTGAAGGGACGGGGAGGAGGTACGAGCAGTACTTC; CDR3: CASSEGTGRRYEQYF
J: TRBJ2-1; size: few; V: TRBV5-1; D: -; DNA: TGCGCCAGCAGCTTAAGGAGGGACAATGAGCAGTTCTTC; CDR3: CASSLRRDNEQFF
J: TRBJ2-3; size: -; V: TRBV11-2; D: TRBD2; DNA: TGTGCCAGCAGCTTATTTCTAGCGGGATCCTTGGGTACGCAGTATTTT; CDR3: CASSLFLAGSLGTQYF
J: TRBJ1-1; size: -; V: TRBV28; D: TRBD1; DNA: TGTGCCAGCAGCTATCAAACAGGGGGAGTGAACACTGAAGCTTTCTTT; CDR3: CASSYQTGGVNTEAFF
J: TRBJ2-1; size: once; V: TRBV2; D: -; DNA: TGTGCCAGCATTACAGATAATGAGCAGTTCTTC; CDR3: CASITDNEQFF
J: TRBJ2-7; size: -; V: TRBV7-9; D: TRBD2; DNA: TGTGCCAGCAGCCAAACCGGGACTAGCGGGAACCACGAGCAGTACTTC; CDR3: CASSQTGTSGNHEQYF
J: TRBJ2-7; size: few; V: TRBV10-1; D: TRBD2; DNA: TGCGCCAGCAGTGAAACTAGCGGGGGGTCCTACGAGCAGTACTTC; CDR3: CASSETSGGSYEQYF
J: TRBJ2-5; size: -; V: TRBV7-3; D: TRBD2; DNA: TGTGCCAGCAGCTTATGGGTAGCGGGAGGGCGAGAGACCCAGTACTTC; CDR3: CASSLWVAGGRETQYF
J: TRBJ2-2; size: -; V: TRBV4-1; D: -; DNA: TGCGCCAGCAGCCAAGATGTCGGGGAGGAGCTGTTTTTT; CDR3: CASSQDVGEELFF
J: TRBJ2-7; size: -; V: TRBV5-1; D: TRBD1; DNA: TGCGCCAGCAGCCCCGGACAGGGGTCCAACGAGCAGTACTTC; CDR3: CASSPGQGSNEQYF
J: TRBJ2-1; size: -; V: TRBV11-1; D: TRBD1; DNA: TGTGCCAGCAGTAAAGATACGGGACAGCACTACAATGAGCAGTTCTTC; CDR3: CASSKDTGQHYNEQFF
J: TRBJ2-7; size: -; V: TRBV10-1; D: TRBD1; DNA: TGCGCCAGCAGTACCGGGACAGCCTCCTACGAGCAGTACTTC; CDR3: CASSTGTASYEQYF
J: TRBJ2-1; size: -; V: TRBV7-8; D: TRBD2; DNA: TGTGCCAGCAGCTTAGAACGACTAGCGGGGGGCCATGAGCAGTTCTTC; CDR3: CASSLERLAGGHEQFF
J: TRBJ2-6; size: -; V: TRBV5-1; D: -; DNA: TGCGCCAGCAGCTTTAGGGCAGGGCAAGGGTTCTCTGGGGCCAACGTCCTGACTTTC; CDR3: CASSFRAGQGFSGANVLTF
J: TRBJ2-1; size: -; V: TRBV5-1; D: TRBD2; DNA: TGCGCCAGCAGCTTGATGGCGGGGGTTTACAATGAGCAGTTCTTC; CDR3: CASSLMAGVYNEQFF
J: TRBJ2-2; size: -; V: TRBV5-1; D: -; DNA: TGCGCCAGCAATTCGGGGGGCTGGAACACCGGGGAGCTGTTTTTT; CDR3: CASNSGGWNTGELFF
J: TRBJ2-3; size: -; V: TRBV7-7; D: TRBD1; DNA: TGTGCCAGCAGCCCCAAGGGGGCGGGAGATACGCAGTATTTT; CDR3: CASSPKGAGDTQYF
J: TRBJ2-3; size: -; V: TRBV29-1; D: -; DNA: TGCAGCGCCACCCCGTCGTGGCGCACAGATACGCAGTATTTT; CDR3: CSATPSWRTDTQYF
J: TRBJ1-5; size: -; V: TRBV4-1; D: -; DNA: TGCGCCAGCAGCCAAGGTCGGCGGAATAGCAATCAGCCCCAGCATTTT; CDR3: CASSQGRRNSNQPQHF
J: TRBJ2-7; size: once; V: TRBV7-6; D: -; DNA: TGTGCCAGCAGCTTAGGAAACAACCACTACGAGCAGTACTTC; CDR3: CASSLGNNHYEQYF
J: TRBJ1-5; size: -; V: TRBV27; D: TRBD1; DNA: TGTGCCAGCAGCGCCAGGGGGGAGCAGCCCCAGCATTTT; CDR3: CASSARGEQPQHF
J: TRBJ2-1; size: -; V: TRBV5-1; D: -; DNA: TGCGCCAGCAGCTTGGGACTGGACTACAATGAGCAGTTCTTC; CDR3: CASSLGLDYNEQFF
J: TRBJ1-2; size: -; V: TRBV7-9; D: -; DNA: TGTGCCAGCAGCTTAGGGACAGACTATGGCTACACCTTC; CDR3: CASSLGTDYGYTF
J: TRBJ1-4; size: -; V: TRBV4-2; D: -; DNA: TGTGCCAGCAGCAGACAGTCTGCGGGGACAACTAATGAAAAACTGTTTTTT; CDR3: CASSRQSAGTTNEKLFF
J: TRBJ1-5; size: few; V: TRBV19; D: TRBD1; DNA: TGTGCCAGTAGTCCATTGACAGGGGCTTCTAATCAGCCCCAGCATTTT; CDR3: CASSPLTGASNQPQHF
J: TRBJ1-5; size: -; V: TRBV16; D: -; DNA: TGTGCCAGCAGCCAATACACAGGTAGCAATCAGCCCCAGCATTTT; CDR3: CASSQYTGSNQPQHF
J: TRBJ2-3; size: -; V: TRBV30; D: -; DNA: TGTGCCTGGAACCAGGGTGGTGCAGATACGCAGTATTTT; CDR3: CAWNQGGADTQYF
J: TRBJ2-5; size: once; V: TRBV7-2; D: TRBD2; DNA: TGTGCCAGCAGCCGAGGACTAGCGGGGGTGGAGACCCAGTACTTC; CDR3: CASSRGLAGVETQYF
J: TRBJ2-5; size: -; V: TRBV29-1; D: -; DNA: TGCAGCGTCGTAGGACAGAGGGAGACCCAGTACTTC; CDR3: CSVVGQRETQYF
J: TRBJ2-2; size: -; V: TRBV18; D: -; DNA: TGTGCCAGCTCACCACCGGGTGCTAGTACCGGGGAGCTGTTTTTT; CDR3: CASSPPGASTGELFF
J: TRBJ2-6; size: -; V: TRBV4-1; D: -; DNA: TGCGCCAGCAGCCAAGATCAGGCGGGGTTTTCTGGGGCCAACGTCCTGACTTTC; CDR3: CASSQDQAGFSGANVLTF
J: TRBJ1-1; size: -; V: TRBV5-1; D: -; DNA: TGCGCCAGCAGCTTAGGGGGTTCCCCGAACACTGAAGCTTTCTTT; CDR3: CASSLGGSPNTEAFF
J: TRBJ1-2; size: once; V: TRBV7-9; D: -; DNA: TGTGCCAGCAGCCGACATTCGAGCTATGGCTACACCTTC; CDR3: CASSRHSSYGYTF
J: TRBJ2-7; size: -; V: TRBV29-1; D: TRBD1; DNA: TGCAGCGTTGTGGGACGACAGGGGGCTAGCGAGCAGTACTTC; CDR3: CSVVGRQGASEQYF
J: TRBJ2-1; size: once; V: TRBV5-4; D: TRBD1; DNA: TGTGCCAGCAGAGAAGGGACAGGCCCTTTACAAACCAATGAGCAGTTCTTC; CDR3: CASREGTGPLQTNEQFF